This T cell receptor (beta chain) was identified in a study of a mutant IDH1 vaccine in newly diagnosed glioma. About the research overall: Patients were pretreated with radiotherapy, temozolomide, or both, mostly both.

Clones were read by immunoSEQ multiplex PCR, and TCRdb kept only the in-frame ones, dropping some. The sample has roughly 70,000 clones; 80% to 90% are singletons. Time point here: baseline, week 1 (first vaccination visit). Treatment of the sample: pre-vaccination baseline after standard-of-care therapy. The sequencing used PBMCs, collected from a glioma patient treated with radiotherapy, temozolomide or both. The clonotype originates from a man under 40 with glioma.

The CDR3 sequence: CASQRDTGELFF. The CDR3 coding sequence is TGTGCTAGCCAGCGTGACACCGGGGAGCTGTTTTTT. V and J are TRBV12-5 and TRBJ2-2; no reliable D call. V was shortened by 9 bases and J by 3 bases, with 8 bases between the two germline ends. CDR3 length: 12 amino acids. Germline CDR1 LGHNT, CDR2 FRNRAP.